This T cell receptor (beta chain) comes out of a study of radiotherapy plus CTLA-4 blockade in lung cancer. Across the study: Of all patients, approximately 17% responded objectively and approximately 31% showed disease control.

The table came from immunoSEQ multiplex PCR; TCRdb's copy has only in-frame clones and leaves some out. This sample has about 39,000 clones, with roughly 73% found just once. The study treated chemo-refractory metastatic non-small-cell lung cancer patients with focal radiation plus ipilimumab CTLA-4 blockade. Trimming removed 2 bases from V and 3 bases from J; junction bases left unmatched: 9. Per germline, CDR1 SGHNT and CDR2 YYREEE (reference sequence). The CDR3 runs 17 residues. The sequencing here drew on peripheral blood, taken from a patient treated with radiotherapy plus ipilimumab. The receptor was derived from a human donor with non-small cell lung cancer that progressed on radiotherapy plus ipilimumab. The rearrangement links TRBV5-4 to TRBJ2-7; 12 nucleotides line up with TRBD2. The CDR3 bases are TGTGCCAGCAGCTTACGACTAGCGGGGGCCTCCGGCTACGAGCAGTACTTC. Protein sequence: CASSLRLAGASGYEQYF. Full variable domain (outside the CDR3, taken from reference TRBV5-4 and TRBJ2-7): ETGVTQSPTHLIKTRGQQVTLRCSSQSGHNTVSWYQQALGQGPQFIFQYYREEENGRGNFPPRFSGLQFPNYSSELNVNALELDDSALYLCASSLRLAGASGYEQYFGPGTRLTVT.